This is a list of T cell receptor beta chains from one sample in a study of early T cells in non-severe SARS-CoV-2 infection. TCRdb reprocessed the 5' RACE reads via MiXCR and lists one record per CDR3 protein. The repertoire holds fewer than 50,000 distinct CDR3 sequences, 10% to 15% seen once, with 16% in the top ten. The specimen was whole blood. These receptors were obtained from an adult who was a healthcare worker with PCR-confirmed SARS-CoV-2 infection or an uninfected control (not recorded which). Both conserved end residues are part of each CDR3. Fields, in order: J gene, V gene, CDR3 protein.

>TRBJ1-3|TRBV20-1
CSARQGTGNTIYF
>TRBJ2-1|TRBV4-2
CASSLSDRGDFDEQFF
>TRBJ1-6|TRBV7-2
CASSLGSGEYSPLHF
>TRBJ2-5|TRBV11-3
CASSKSDQETQYF
>TRBJ1-1|TRBV19
CASSIIFTANTEAFF
>TRBJ2-7|TRBV7-2
CASSSERTLGPISYEQYF
>TRBJ1-1|TRBV2
CASRQGRRDTEAFF
>TRBJ1-6|TRBV2
CASRDSNSPLHF
>TRBJ2-6|TRBV6-5
CASSPGNSGANVLTF
>TRBJ1-2|TRBV27
CASSGRGGYGYTF